This paragraph reports one T cell receptor beta chain. Based on CD45RO/CCR7/CD25/CD127/CD95/CD27, CD4+ regulatory, stem cell-like memory, naive and central memory cells were sorted. This specimen belongs to a study of beta chain features in type 1 diabetes. Germline V gene sequence: CDR1 GTSNPN, CDR2 SVGIG (reference sequence). V shed 3 bases, J shed 7 bases, and the junction held 12 bases outside the gene matches. CDR3 length: 14 residues. Reverse transcribing all isolated RNA meant expressed TCRB transcripts were sequenced. Approximately 3.6 million reads were obtained on average from naive, central memory and regulatory T cell samples. Sequenced by immunoSEQ multiplex PCR; TCRdb stores in-frame clones only, minus some. The sample consists of a few hundred thousand clones, 9.6% of them appearing once.

What was sequenced was naive CD4+ T cells from blood. The chain uses TRBV30 and TRBJ2-7, with TRBD1 matching 7 bases. This clonotype was sampled from a woman aged 18-30 years in good health. CDR3 sequence (DNA): TGTGCCTGGAGGGCCACGGGACAGTCGGGGGAGCAGTACTTC. It yields the protein CAWRATGQSGEQYF.